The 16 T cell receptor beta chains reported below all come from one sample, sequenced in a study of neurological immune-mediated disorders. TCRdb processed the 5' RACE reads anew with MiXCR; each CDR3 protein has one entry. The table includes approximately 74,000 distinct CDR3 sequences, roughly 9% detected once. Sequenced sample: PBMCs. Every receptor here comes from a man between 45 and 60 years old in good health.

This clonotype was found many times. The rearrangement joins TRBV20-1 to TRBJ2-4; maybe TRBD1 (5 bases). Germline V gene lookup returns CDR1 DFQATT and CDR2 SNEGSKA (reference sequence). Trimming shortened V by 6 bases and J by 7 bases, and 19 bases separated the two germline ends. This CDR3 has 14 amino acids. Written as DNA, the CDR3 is TGCAGTGCGGACATAGCCCGGGCGATGAACATTCAGTACTTC. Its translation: CSADIARAMNIQYF.

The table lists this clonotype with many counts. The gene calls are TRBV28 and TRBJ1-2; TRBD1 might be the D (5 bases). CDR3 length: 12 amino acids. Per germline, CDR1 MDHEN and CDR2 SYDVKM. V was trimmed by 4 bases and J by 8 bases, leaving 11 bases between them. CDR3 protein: CASSSPGYGYTF. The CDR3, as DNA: TGTGCCAGCAGTTCCCCAGGGTACGGCTACACCTTC.

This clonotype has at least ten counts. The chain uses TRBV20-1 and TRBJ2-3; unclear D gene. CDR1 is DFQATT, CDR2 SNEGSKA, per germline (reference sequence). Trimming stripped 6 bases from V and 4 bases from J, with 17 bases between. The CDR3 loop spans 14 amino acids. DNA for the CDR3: TGCAGTGCCCCCCGACTCAAGACTTCAGATACGCAGTATTTT. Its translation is CSAPRLKTSDTQYF.

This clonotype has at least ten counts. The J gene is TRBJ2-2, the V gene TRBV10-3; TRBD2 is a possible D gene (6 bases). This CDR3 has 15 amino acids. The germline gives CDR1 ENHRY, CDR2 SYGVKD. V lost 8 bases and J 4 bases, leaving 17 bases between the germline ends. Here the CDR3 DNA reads TGTGCCATCCAGGAGGAACTAGCAGTCACCGGGGAGCTGTTTTTT. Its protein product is CAIQEELAVTGELFF.

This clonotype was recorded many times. CDR3 DNA sequence: TGTGCCAGCAGCCAAGATGTTGCTAGCGCCTCCTACGAGCAGTACTTC. Its translation: CASSQDVASASYEQYF. The chain has TRBV3-1 and TRBJ2-7; D perhaps matches TRBD2 (6 bases). CDR1 and CDR2 from the germline V gene are LGHDT and YNNKEL (reference sequence). The V end was cut by 0 bases, the J end by 0 bases, with 12 bases between. This CDR3 contains 16 residues.

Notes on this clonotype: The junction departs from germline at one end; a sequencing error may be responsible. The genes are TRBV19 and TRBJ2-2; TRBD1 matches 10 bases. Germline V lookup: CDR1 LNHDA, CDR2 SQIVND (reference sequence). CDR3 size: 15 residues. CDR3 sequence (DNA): TGTGCCAGTAGATGGGGACAGGGGATCACCAGGGAGCTGTTTTTT. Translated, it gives CASRWGQGITRELFF.

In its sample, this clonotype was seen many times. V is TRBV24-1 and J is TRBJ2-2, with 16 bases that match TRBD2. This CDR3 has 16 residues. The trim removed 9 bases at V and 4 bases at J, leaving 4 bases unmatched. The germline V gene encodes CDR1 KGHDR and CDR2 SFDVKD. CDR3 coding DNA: TGTGCCACCGGGACTAGCGGGGGGGGAGGCACCGGGGAGCTGTTTTTT. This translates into CATGTSGGGGTGELFF.

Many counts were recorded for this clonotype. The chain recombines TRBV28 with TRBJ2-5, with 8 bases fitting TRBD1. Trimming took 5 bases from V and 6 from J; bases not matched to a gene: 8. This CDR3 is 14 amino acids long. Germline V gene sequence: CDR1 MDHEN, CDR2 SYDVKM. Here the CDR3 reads CASSLRTGSKTQYF. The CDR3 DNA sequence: TGTGCCAGCAGTCTTCGGACAGGGTCGAAGACCCAGTACTTC.

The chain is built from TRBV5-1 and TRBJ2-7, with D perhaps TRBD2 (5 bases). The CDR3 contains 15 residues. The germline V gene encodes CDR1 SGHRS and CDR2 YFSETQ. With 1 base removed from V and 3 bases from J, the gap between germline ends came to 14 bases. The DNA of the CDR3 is TGCGCCAGCAGCTTGAACCAGTGCGGGCACTACGAGCAGTACTTC. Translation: CASSLNQCGHYEQYF.

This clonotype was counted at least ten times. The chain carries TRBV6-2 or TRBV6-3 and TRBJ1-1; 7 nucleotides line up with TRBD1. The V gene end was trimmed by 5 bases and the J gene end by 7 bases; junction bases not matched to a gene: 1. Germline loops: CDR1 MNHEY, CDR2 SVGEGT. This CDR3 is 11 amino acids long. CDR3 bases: TGTGCCAGCAGTCAGGGGGTTGAAGCTTTCTTT. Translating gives CASSQGVEAFF.

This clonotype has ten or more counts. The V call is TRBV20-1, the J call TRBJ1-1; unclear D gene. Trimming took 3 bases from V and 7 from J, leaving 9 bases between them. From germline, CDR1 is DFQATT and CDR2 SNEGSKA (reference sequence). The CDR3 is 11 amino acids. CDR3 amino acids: CSASHRVEAFF. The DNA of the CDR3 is TGCAGTGCTAGTCATCGGGTTGAAGCTTTCTTT.

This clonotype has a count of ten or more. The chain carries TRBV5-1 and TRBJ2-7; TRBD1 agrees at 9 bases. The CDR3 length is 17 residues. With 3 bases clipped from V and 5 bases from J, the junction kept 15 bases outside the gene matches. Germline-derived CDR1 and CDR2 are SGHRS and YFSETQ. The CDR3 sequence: CASSSGLPGQGRDEQYF. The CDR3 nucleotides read TGCGCCAGCAGCTCCGGCTTACCGGGACAGGGAAGAGACGAGCAGTACTTC.

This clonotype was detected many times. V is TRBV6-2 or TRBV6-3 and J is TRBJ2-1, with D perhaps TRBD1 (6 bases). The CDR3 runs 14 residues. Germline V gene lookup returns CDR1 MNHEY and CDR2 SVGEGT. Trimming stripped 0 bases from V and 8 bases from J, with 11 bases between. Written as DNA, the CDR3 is TGTGCCAGCAGTTACTCCTTGGGGGCGGATGAGCAGTTCTTC. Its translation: CASSYSLGADEQFF.

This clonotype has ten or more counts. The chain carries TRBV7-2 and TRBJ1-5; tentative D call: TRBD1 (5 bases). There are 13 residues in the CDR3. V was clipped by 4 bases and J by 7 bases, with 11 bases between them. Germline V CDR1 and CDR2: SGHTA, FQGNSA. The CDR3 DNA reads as TGTGCCAGCAGCTCAGGGCGTAGCCAGCCCCAGCATTTT. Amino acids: CASSSGRSQPQHF.

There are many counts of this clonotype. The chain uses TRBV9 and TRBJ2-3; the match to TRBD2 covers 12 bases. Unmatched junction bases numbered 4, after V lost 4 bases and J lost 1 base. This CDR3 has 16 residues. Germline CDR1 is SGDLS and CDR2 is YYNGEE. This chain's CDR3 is CASSLRTSGGTDTQYF. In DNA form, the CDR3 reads TGTGCCAGCAGCCTCCGGACTAGCGGGGGCACAGATACGCAGTATTTT.

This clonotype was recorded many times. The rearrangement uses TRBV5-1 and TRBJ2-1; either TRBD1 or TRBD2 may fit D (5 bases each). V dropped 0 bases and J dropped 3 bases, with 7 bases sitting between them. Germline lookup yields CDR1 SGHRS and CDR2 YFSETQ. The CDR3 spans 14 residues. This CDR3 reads CASSLGGFYNEQFF. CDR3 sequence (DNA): TGCGCCAGCAGCTTGGGGGGGTTCTACAATGAGCAGTTCTTC.